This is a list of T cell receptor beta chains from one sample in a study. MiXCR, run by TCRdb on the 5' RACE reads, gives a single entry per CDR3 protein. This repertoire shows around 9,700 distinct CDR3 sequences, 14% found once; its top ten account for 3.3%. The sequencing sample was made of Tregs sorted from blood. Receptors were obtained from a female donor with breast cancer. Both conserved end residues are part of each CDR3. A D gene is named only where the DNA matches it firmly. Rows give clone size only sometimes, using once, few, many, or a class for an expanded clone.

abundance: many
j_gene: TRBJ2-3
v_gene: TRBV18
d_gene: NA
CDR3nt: TGTGCCAGCTCCCAATGGGATAGCGAACGCACAGATACGCAGTATTTT
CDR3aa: CASSQWDSERTDTQYF

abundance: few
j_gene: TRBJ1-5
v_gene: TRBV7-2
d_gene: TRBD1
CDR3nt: TGTGCCAGCAGCCTCGGGGGACAGCGTCTCGCTCAGCCCCAGCATTTT
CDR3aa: CASSLGGQRLAQPQHF

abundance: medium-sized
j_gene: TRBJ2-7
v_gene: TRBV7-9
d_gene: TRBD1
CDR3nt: TGTGCCAGCAGCCTAGGACAGGGTCGGCCCGAGCAGTACTTC
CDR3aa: CASSLGQGRPEQYF

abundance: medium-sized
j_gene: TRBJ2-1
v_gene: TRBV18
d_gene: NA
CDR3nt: TGTGCCAGCTCAAGGCGACAGTACAATGAGCAGTTCTTC
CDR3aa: CASSRRQYNEQFF

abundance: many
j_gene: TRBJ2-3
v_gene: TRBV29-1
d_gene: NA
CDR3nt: TGCAGCGTTCATAGCGAGAGAGCCTTAACAGATACGCAGTATTTT
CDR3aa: CSVHSERALTDTQYF

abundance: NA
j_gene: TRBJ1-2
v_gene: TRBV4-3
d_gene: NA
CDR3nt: TGCGCCAGCAGCCCCGGGCAGGGAGAAACCCTTAAGGGCTACACCTTC
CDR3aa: CASSPGQGETLKGYTF

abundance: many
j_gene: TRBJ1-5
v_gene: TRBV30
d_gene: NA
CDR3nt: TGTGCCTGGAGTGATATGAAGAGCAATCAGCCCCAGCATTTT
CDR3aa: CAWSDMKSNQPQHF

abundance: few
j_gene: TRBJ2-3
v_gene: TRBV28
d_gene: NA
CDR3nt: TGTGCCAGCAGCCCGCGGCCTCGGTACACGACACTCCCGAGCACAGATACGCAGTATTTT
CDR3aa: CASSPRPRYTTLPSTDTQYF

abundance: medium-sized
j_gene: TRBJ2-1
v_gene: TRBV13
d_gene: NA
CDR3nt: TGTGCCAGCAGCTTCTTCCTGAGCTCCAATGAGCAGTTCTTC
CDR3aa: CASSFFLSSNEQFF

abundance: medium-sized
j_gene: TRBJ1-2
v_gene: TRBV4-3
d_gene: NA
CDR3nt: TGCGCCAGCAGTGCTTACCGGGAACCCCTGGGCTACACCTTC
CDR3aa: CASSAYREPLGYTF

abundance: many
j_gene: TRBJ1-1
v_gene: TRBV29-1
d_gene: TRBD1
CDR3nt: TGCAGCGGATACCGGGACAGGGGCTCCGAAGCTTTCTTT
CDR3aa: CSGYRDRGSEAFF

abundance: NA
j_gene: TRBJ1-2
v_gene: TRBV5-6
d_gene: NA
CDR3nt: TGTGCCAGCAGCTTGGCCGAAGGGATCAGCGACACCTTC
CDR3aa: CASSLAEGISDTF

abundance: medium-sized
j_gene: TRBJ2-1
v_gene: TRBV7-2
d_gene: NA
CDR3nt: TGTGCCAGCAGTGTAGTAGGTAGCGGATTCTACAATGAGCAGTTCTTC
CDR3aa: CASSVVGSGFYNEQFF

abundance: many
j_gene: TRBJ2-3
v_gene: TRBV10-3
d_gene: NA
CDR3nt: TGTGCCATCAGTGATCAGGGGGATACGCAGTATTTT
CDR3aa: CAISDQGDTQYF

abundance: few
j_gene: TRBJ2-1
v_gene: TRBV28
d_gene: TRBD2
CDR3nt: TGTGCCAGCAGTTCCCCGACTAGCGGGCAGATCAATGAGCAGTTCTTC
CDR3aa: CASSSPTSGQINEQFF

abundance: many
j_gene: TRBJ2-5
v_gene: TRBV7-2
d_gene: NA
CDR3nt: TGTGCCAGCAGCTTAGCGCAGGGGAGGAGAGAGACCCAGTACTTC
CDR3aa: CASSLAQGRRETQYF

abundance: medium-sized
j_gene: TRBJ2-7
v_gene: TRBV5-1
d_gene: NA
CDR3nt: TGCGCCAGCAGCTTGATGGGATACGAGCAGTACTTC
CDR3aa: CASSLMGYEQYF

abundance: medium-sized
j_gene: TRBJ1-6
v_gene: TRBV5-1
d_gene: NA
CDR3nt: TGCGCCAGCAGCTTGGCGGCGCGTTCACCCCTCCACTTT
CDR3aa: CASSLAARSPLHF

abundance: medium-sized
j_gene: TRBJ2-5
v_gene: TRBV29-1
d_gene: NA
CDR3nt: TGCAGCGAGGGCGGACAGACTCAAGAGACCCAGTACTTC
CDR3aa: CSEGGQTQETQYF

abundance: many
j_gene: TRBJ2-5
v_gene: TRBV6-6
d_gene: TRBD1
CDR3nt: TGTGCCAGCAGTTACTCGACAGGGAAGCAAGAGACCCAGTACTTC
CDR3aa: CASSYSTGKQETQYF

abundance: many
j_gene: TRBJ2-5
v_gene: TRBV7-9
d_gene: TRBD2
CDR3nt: TGTGCCAGCAGCTCAAGGACTAGCGGGAGCCCAGAGACCCAGTACTTC
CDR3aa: CASSSRTSGSPETQYF

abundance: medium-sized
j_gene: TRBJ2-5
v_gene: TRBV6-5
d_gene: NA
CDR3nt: TGTGCCAGCAGACCCCTCATGGGCGCGGAGACCCAGTACTTC
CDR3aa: CASRPLMGAETQYF

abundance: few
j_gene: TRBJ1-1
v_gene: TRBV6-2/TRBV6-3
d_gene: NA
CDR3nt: TGTGCCAGCACTCTACTGTCGGGGGCGCGTACTGAAGCTTTCTTT
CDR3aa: CASTLLSGARTEAFF

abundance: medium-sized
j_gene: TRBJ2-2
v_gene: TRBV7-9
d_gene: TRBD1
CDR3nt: TGTGCAATAGGGACAGGGAGCACCGGGGAGCTGTTTTTT
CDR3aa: CAIGTGSTGELFF

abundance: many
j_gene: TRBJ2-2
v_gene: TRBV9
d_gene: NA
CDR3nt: TGTGCCAGCAGCGTAAGGTGGAGAGACACCGGGGAGCTGTTTTTT
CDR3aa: CASSVRWRDTGELFF

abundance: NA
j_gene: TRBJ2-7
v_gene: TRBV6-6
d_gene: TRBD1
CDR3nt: TGCGCCAGCAGAATCGCCGGACAGGGGGCGGGCGAGCAGTACTTC
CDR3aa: CASRIAGQGAGEQYF

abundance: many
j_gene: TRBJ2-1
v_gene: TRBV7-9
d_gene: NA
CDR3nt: TGTGCCAGCAGCTTAGTCAACGCGGACCCCCGAGGCAATGAGCAGTTCTTC
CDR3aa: CASSLVNADPRGNEQFF

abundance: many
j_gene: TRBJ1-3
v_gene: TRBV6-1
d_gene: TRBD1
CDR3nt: TGTGCCAGCACCTCGACAGGGGGCCATGGAAACACCATATATTTT
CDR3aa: CASTSTGGHGNTIYF

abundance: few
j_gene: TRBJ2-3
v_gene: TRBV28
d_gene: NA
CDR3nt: TGTGCCAGCAGTTCCTATAGCGGCCCTTATACGCAGTATTTT
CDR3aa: CASSSYSGPYTQYF

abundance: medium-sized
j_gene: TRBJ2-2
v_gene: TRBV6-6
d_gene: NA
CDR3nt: TGTGCCAGCACTCTAAATAAGGGGGTAAACACCGGGGAGCTGTTTTTT
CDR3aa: CASTLNKGVNTGELFF

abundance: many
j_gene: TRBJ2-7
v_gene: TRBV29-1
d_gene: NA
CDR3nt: TGCAGCGTTGGGACATCTTACGAGCAGTACTTC
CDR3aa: CSVGTSYEQYF

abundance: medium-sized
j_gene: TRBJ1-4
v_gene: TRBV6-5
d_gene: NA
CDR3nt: TGTGCCAGCGGGTCAAGGGCCTCAACTAATGAAAAACTGTTTTTT
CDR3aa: CASGSRASTNEKLFF

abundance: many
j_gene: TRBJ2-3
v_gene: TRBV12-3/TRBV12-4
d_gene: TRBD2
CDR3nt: TGTGCCAGCAGCCGCGGACTAGGGGGCACAGATACGCAGTATTTT
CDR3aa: CASSRGLGGTDTQYF

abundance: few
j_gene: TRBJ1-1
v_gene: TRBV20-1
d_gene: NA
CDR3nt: TGCAGTGCTAGACCCCCTGGGGGGGCTGAAGCTTTCTTT
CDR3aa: CSARPPGGAEAFF

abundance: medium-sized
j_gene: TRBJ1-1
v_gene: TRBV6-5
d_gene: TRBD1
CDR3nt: TGTGCCAGCAGCACGACAGGGGGCACTGAAGCTTTCTTT
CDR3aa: CASSTTGGTEAFF

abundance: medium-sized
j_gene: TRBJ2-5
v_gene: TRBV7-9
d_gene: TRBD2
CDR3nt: TGTGCCAGCAGCCCCGTGGGGAGGGGCTCGTTAGAGACCCAGTACTTC
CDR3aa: CASSPVGRGSLETQYF

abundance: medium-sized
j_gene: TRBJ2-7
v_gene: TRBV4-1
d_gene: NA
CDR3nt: TGCGCCAGCAGCCTTCGACTAGAAGTCGTCTACGAGCAGTACTTC
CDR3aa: CASSLRLEVVYEQYF

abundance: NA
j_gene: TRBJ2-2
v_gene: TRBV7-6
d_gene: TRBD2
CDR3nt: TGTGCCAGCAGCTTACGACTAGCGGGAGAGGGGGAGCTGTTTTTT
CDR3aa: CASSLRLAGEGELFF

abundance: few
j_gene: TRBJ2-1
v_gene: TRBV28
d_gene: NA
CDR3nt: TGTGCCAGCAGTTTGAGGGGAATAGCCCACAATGAGCAGTTCTTC
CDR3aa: CASSLRGIAHNEQFF

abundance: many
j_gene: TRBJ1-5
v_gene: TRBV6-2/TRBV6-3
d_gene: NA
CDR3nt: TGTGCCAGCAGTCCCACCCCAGGGCAGGACGGTCAGCCCCAGCATTTT
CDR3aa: CASSPTPGQDGQPQHF

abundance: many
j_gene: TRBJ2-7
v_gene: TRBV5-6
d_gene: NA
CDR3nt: TGTGCCAGCAGCTTGGCTCTATCCTACGAGCAGTACTTC
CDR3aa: CASSLALSYEQYF

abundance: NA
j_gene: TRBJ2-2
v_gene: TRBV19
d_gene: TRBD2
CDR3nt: TGTGCCAGTAGTGACTCGATGCTACAGCGGGAGTCCGGGGAGCTGTTTTTT
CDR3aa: CASSDSMLQRESGELFF

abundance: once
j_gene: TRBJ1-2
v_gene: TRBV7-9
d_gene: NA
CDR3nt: TGTGCCAGCAGCTTAATGGCAGGGGTGGACTATGGCTACATCTTC
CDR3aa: CASSLMAGVDYGYIF

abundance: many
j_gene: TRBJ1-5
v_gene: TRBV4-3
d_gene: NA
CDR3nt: TGCGCCAGCAGCCAAGATGCAACCAGTTATCAGCCCCAGCATTTT
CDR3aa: CASSQDATSYQPQHF

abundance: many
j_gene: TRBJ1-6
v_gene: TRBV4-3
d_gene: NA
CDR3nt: TGCGCCAGCAGCCTTGAACAGGCCTATAATTCACCCCTCCACTTT
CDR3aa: CASSLEQAYNSPLHF